These T cell receptor beta chains were read from a single sample in a study of CD8 T cells in Susac syndrome. TCRdb called the immunoSEQ multiplex PCR reads again in MiXCR, with one record for every CDR3 protein. Of around 270,000 distinct CDR3 sequences in the sample, almost 85% are singletons; the top ten hold around 0.22%. Sequencing was performed on CD8+ T cells from PBMCs. These receptors originate from a human donor with multiple sclerosis. Each CDR3 is given with its conserved first and last residue. Each record gives: clone size, V gene, CDR3 length, J gene, D gene, CDR3 protein, CDR3 DNA. D genes are given only for firm matches. The listing skips clone size in some rows; elsewhere it reads once, few, many or a size class.

.	TRBV27	14	TRBJ2-1	.	CASSLRETGDEQFF	TGTGCCAGCAGTTTACGGGAGACTGGCGATGAGCAGTTCTTC
.	TRBV7-9	14	TRBJ2-2	.	CASSDSGAGGELFF	TGTGCCAGCAGCGACTCGGGGGCGGGCGGGGAGCTGTTTTTT
.	TRBV3-1	16	TRBJ2-2	.	CASSQEQVLNSGELFF	TGTGCCAGCAGCCAAGAGCAGGTCCTGAACTCCGGGGAGCTGTTTTTT
.	TRBV24-1	17	TRBJ2-1	TRBD2	CATSDPTSGGSYNEQFF	TGTGCCACCAGTGATCCTACCAGCGGGGGCTCCTACAATGAGCAGTTCTTC
.	TRBV20-1	16	TRBJ2-3	TRBD2	CSADPLGAGAPDTQYF	TGCAGTGCTGACCCGTTAGGAGCGGGAGCCCCAGATACGCAGTATTTT
once	TRBV24-1	14	TRBJ1-2	TRBD1	CATSDFGQEYGYTF	TGTGCCACCAGTGATTTCGGACAGGAGTATGGCTACACCTTC
.	TRBV6-6	16	TRBJ1-4	TRBD1	CASSLSGQPNYEKLFF	TGTGCCAGCAGTCTCTCGGGACAGCCGAACTATGAAAAACTGTTTTTT
.	TRBV7-8	14	TRBJ1-1	.	CASSLYEGNTEAFF	TGTGCCAGCAGCTTGTACGAAGGGAACACTGAAGCTTTCTTT
.	TRBV7-9	16	TRBJ2-2	.	CASSLKGRLNTGELFF	TGTGCCAGCAGCTTGAAGGGCAGATTAAACACCGGGGAGCTGTTTTTT
.	TRBV12-3/TRBV12-4	13	TRBJ2-1	.	CASSAIDYNEQFF	TGTGCCAGCTCCGCGATCGACTACAATGAGCAGTTCTTC
.	TRBV7-9	15	TRBJ2-1	.	CASSLTQTVYNEQFF	TGTGCCAGCAGCCTAACCCAGACAGTCTACAATGAGCAGTTCTTC
once	TRBV14	16	TRBJ2-7	TRBD2	CASSQGSAGGFYEQYF	TGTGCCAGCAGCCAAGGGTCGGCGGGGGGTTTCTACGAGCAGTACTTC
once	TRBV29-1	13	TRBJ1-2	.	CSVEEGYGNGYTF	TGCAGCGTTGAAGAGGGATACGGGAATGGCTACACCTTC
.	TRBV4-1	17	TRBJ2-7	TRBD1	CASSQVVSGTGFREQYF	TGCGCCAGCAGCCAAGTGGTATCCGGGACAGGGTTCCGCGAGCAGTACTTC
once	TRBV7-4	14	TRBJ1-1	.	CASSLGRPNTEAFF	TGTGCCAGCAGCTTAGGCAGACCGAACACTGAAGCTTTCTTT
.	TRBV12-3/TRBV12-4	14	TRBJ2-2	.	CASSPDPYTGELFF	TGTGCCAGCAGTCCTGACCCCTACACCGGGGAGCTGTTTTTT
.	TRBV19	15	TRBJ1-3	TRBD1	CASSIDRDSGNTIYF	TGTGCCAGTAGTATCGACAGGGACTCTGGAAACACCATATATTTT
.	TRBV20-1	14	TRBJ2-7	TRBD1	CSAWGQRDSYEQYF	TGCAGTGCTTGGGGACAGAGAGATTCCTACGAGCAGTACTTC
.	TRBV25-1	14	TRBJ2-1	.	CASSELLAYNEQFF	TGTGCCAGCAGTGAGCTTTTGGCGTACAATGAGCAGTTCTTC
.	TRBV6-2/TRBV6-3	14	TRBJ2-1	.	CASSWAAGHNEQFF	TGTGCCAGCAGTTGGGCGGCGGGCCACAATGAGCAGTTCTTC
.	TRBV13	15	TRBJ1-6	TRBD1	CASSEDRGRNSPLHF	TGTGCCAGCAGCGAAGACAGGGGGCGGAATTCACCCCTCCACTTT
.	TRBV19	14	TRBJ2-1	.	CASSIMGLEDEQFF	TGTGCCAGTAGTATAATGGGTCTAGAGGATGAGCAGTTCTTC
.	TRBV7-2	16	TRBJ2-2	TRBD2	CASSAAWGGITGELFF	TGTGCCAGCAGCGCGGCTTGGGGAGGGATCACCGGGGAGCTGTTTTTT
.	TRBV19	14	TRBJ2-6	.	CASSIRNTKDVLTF	TGTGCCAGTAGTATCCGTAACACCAAGGACGTCCTGACTTTC
.	TRBV27	13	TRBJ1-3	.	CASSPEFGNTIYF	TGTGCCAGCAGTCCAGAGTTTGGAAACACCATATATTTT
once	TRBV7-9	15	TRBJ1-2	TRBD1	CASSLGLGGGQGYTF	TGTGCCAGCAGCTTAGGCCTAGGAGGGGGCCAGGGCTACACCTTC
.	TRBV28	16	TRBJ2-1	.	CASSFTGIHTSGEQFF	TGTGCCAGCAGTTTTACCGGGATCCACACCTCGGGTGAGCAGTTCTTC
.	TRBV27	12	TRBJ2-7	.	CASRSPGYEQYF	TGTGCCAGCAGGAGCCCCGGGTACGAGCAGTACTTC